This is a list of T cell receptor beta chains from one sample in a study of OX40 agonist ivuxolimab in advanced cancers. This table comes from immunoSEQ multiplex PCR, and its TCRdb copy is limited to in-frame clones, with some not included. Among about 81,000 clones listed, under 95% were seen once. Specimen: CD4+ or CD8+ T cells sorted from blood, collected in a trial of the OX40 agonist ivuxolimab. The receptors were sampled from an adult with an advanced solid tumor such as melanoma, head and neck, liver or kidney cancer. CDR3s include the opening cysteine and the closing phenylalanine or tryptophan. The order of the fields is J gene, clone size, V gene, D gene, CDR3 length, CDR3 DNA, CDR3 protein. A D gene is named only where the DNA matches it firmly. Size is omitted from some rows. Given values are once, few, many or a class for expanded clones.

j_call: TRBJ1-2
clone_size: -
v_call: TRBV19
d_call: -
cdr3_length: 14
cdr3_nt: TGTGCCAGTAAATTGGGAAGGGAGGGGCATGGCTACACCTTC
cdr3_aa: CASKLGREGHGYTF

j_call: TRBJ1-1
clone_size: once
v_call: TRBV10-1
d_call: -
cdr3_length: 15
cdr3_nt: TGCGCCAGCAGTGAAATTGGCAGTTTGAACACTGAAGCTTTCTTT
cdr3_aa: CASSEIGSLNTEAFF

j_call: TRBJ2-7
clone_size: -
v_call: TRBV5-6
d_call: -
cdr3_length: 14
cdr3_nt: TGTGCCAGCAGCGCCCGGGAGCTTCTCTACGAGCAGTACTTC
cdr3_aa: CASSARELLYEQYF

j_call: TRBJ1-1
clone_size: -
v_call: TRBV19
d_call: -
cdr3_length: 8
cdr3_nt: TGTGCCAGTGGCCCAGCTTTCTTT
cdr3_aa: CASGPAFF

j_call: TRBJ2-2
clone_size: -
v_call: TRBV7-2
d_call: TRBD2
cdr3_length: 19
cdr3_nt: TGTGCCAGCAGCTTAGCGGAGGAGGTCAGCGGGAGGGGCACCGGGGAGCTGTTTTTT
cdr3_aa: CASSLAEEVSGRGTGELFF

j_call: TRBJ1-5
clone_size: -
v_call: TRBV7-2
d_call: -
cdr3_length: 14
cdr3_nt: TGTGCCAGCAGCTTAGCGGGTTCTGGGCAGCCCCAGCATTTT
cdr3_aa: CASSLAGSGQPQHF

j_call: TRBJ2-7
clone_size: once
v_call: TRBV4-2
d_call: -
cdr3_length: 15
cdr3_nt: TGTGCCAGCAGCCCTGTATCTGGGGCGGCTTACGAGCAGTACTTC
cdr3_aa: CASSPVSGAAYEQYF

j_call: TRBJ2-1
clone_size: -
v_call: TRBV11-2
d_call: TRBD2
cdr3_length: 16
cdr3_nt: TGTGCCACTCTGAGTCTAGCGGGGAGCTCCTACAATGAGCAGTTCTTC
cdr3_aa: CATLSLAGSSYNEQFF

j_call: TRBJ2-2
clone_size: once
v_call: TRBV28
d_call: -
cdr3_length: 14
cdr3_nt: TGTGCCAGCGAGACAGATTTGAACACCGGGGAGCTGTTTTTT
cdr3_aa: CASETDLNTGELFF

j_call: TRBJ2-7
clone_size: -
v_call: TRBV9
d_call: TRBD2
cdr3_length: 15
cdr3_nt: TGTGCCAGCAGCGTAGAAGCTAGCGGAACCTACGAGCAGTACTTC
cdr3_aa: CASSVEASGTYEQYF

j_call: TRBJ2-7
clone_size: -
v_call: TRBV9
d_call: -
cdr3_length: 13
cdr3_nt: TGTGCCAGCAGCGTAGACAGGTGGGACGAGCAGTACTTC
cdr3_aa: CASSVDRWDEQYF

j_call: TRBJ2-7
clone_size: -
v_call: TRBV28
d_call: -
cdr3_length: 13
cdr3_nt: TGTGCCAGCAGTTTGGGTGGGACAACCGAGCAGTACTTC
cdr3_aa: CASSLGGTTEQYF

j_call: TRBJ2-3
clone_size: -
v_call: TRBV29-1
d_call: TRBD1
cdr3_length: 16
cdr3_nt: TGCAGCGTCGCCTATCGGGACAGGAAGGACACAGATACGCAGTATTTT
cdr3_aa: CSVAYRDRKDTDTQYF

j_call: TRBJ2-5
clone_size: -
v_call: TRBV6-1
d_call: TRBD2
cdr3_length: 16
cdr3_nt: TGTGCCAGCAGTGAATTGCTAGCGGGTTTACAAGAGACCCAGTACTTC
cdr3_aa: CASSELLAGLQETQYF

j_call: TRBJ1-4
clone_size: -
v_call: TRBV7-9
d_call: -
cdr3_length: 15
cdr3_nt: TGTGCCAGCAGCTTTGGGCCGAGAGGGGATGAAAAACTGTTTTTT
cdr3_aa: CASSFGPRGDEKLFF